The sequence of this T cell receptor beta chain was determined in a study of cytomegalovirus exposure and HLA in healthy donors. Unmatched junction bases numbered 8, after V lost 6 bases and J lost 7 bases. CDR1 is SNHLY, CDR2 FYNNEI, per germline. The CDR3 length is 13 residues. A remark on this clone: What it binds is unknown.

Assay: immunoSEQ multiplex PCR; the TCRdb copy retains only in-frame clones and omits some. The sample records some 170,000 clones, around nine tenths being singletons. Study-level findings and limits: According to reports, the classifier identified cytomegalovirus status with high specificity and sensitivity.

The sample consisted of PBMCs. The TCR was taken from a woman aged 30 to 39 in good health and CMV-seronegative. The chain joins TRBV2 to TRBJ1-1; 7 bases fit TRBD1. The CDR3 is CASSDSTGSEAFF. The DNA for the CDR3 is TGTGCCAGCAGCGACTCGACAGGGAGTGAAGCTTTCTTT.